This is a list of T cell receptor beta chains from one sample in a study of long-term antiretroviral therapy in people with HIV. The protocol was immunoSEQ multiplex PCR, while the TCRdb copy is restricted to in-frame clones and leaves out a portion. The table has over 40,000 clones, nearly 95% seen once. The specimen comprised unsorted PBMCs, sampled 3.7 years after starting antiretroviral therapy. Every receptor here comes from a woman aged 45-65 years with HIV. CDR3s include the opening cysteine and the closing phenylalanine or tryptophan. D genes are given only for firm matches. Size tells how often a clone was seen (once, few, many) or the class of an expanded clone, and some rows leave it out.

CASSRDLTIRSTGELFF	TGTGCCAGTAGCCGAGATTTGACGATTAGGTCCACCGGGGAGCTGTTTTTT	NA	TRBV19	NA	TRBJ2-2
CASSPWGAEDTQYF	TGTGCCAGCAGCCCATGGGGGGCTGAAGATACGCAGTATTTT	NA	TRBV2	NA	TRBJ2-3
CASSPRVYEQYF	TGTGCCAGCAGCCCGCGGGTGTACGAGCAGTACTTC	NA	TRBV7-6	NA	TRBJ2-7
CASSQGQKNQPQHF	TGTGCCAGCAGTCAGGGACAGAAGAATCAGCCCCAGCATTTT	TRBD1	TRBV6-1	NA	TRBJ1-5
CASSLTGVTTGELFF	TGTGCCAGCAGTTTGACAGGGGTGACCACCGGGGAGCTGTTTTTT	TRBD1	TRBV27	NA	TRBJ2-2
CASSYSRKSNQPQHF	TGTGCCAGCAGTTACTCACGAAAGAGCAATCAGCCCCAGCATTTT	NA	TRBV6-5	NA	TRBJ1-5
CASSLAGYTDTQYF	TGTGCCAGCAGCCTAGCGGGGTACACAGATACGCAGTATTTT	TRBD2	TRBV5-4	NA	TRBJ2-3
CASSESGGGPQHF	TGCGCCAGCAGTGAGTCGGGTGGAGGGCCCCAGCATTTT	NA	TRBV10-2	NA	TRBJ1-5
CASSLQQGWQETQYF	TGTGCCAGCAGCTTACAGCAGGGGTGGCAAGAGACCCAGTACTTC	NA	TRBV7-9	NA	TRBJ2-5
CASSRYPRETQYF	TGTGCCAGCAGCAGGTACCCCCGAGAGACCCAGTACTTC	NA	TRBV14	NA	TRBJ2-5
CASSIRPLEGRTEAFF	TGTGCCAGTAGTATAAGGCCCTTAGAGGGTCGGACTGAAGCTTTCTTT	NA	TRBV19	NA	TRBJ1-1
CASSYQGVGYTF	TGTGCCAGCAGTTACCAGGGGGTAGGCTACACCTTC	TRBD1	TRBV6-5	NA	TRBJ1-2
CASSVEGAGELFF	TGTGCCAGCAGCGTAGAAGGGGCCGGGGAGCTGTTTTTT	NA	TRBV9	NA	TRBJ2-2
CASSVGQAFNEQFF	TGTGCCAGCAGCGTAGGCCAAGCGTTCAATGAGCAGTTCTTC	NA	TRBV9	once	TRBJ2-1
CAWTGDLTQYF	TGTGCCTGGACGGGCGATCTTACGCAGTATTTT	NA	TRBV30	NA	TRBJ2-3
CASSRYRNTEAFF	TGTGCCAGCAGCAGATACAGGAACACTGAAGCTTTCTTT	NA	TRBV21-1	NA	TRBJ1-1
CASSLVGQAHSPLHF	TGTGCCAGCAGCTTAGTTGGACAGGCTCATTCACCCCTCCACTTT	TRBD1	TRBV7-9	NA	TRBJ1-6
CASLAGALLHNEQFF	TGTGCTAGCCTAGCGGGGGCCTTACTACACAATGAGCAGTTCTTC	TRBD2	TRBV12-5	once	TRBJ2-1
CASSFTLLAGGPTSSGANVLTF	TGTGCCAGCAGCTTCACGCTACTAGCGGGGGGGCCCACCAGCTCTGGGGCCAACGTCCTGACTTTC	TRBD2	TRBV13	NA	TRBJ2-6
CATERQGFNYGYTF	TGTGCCACCGAACGGCAGGGGTTTAACTATGGCTACACCTTC	NA	TRBV19	NA	TRBJ1-2
CASSDGGSTDTQYF	TGTGCCAGCAGTGATGGGGGGTCCACAGATACGCAGTATTTT	NA	TRBV6-4	NA	TRBJ2-3
CASSYSRGSTEAFF	TGTGCCAGCAGTTACTCGAGGGGTTCCACTGAAGCTTTCTTT	NA	TRBV6-5	NA	TRBJ1-1
CASSSPFGYEQYF	TGTGCCAGCAGCTCGCCTTTTGGCTACGAGCAGTACTTC	NA	TRBV7-2	NA	TRBJ2-7
CASSKAVRALSYEQYF	TGTGCCAGCAGCAAAGCTGTGAGAGCACTCTCCTACGAGCAGTACTTC	NA	TRBV21-1	NA	TRBJ2-7
CASSLRLAGGQDTQYF	TGTGCTAGCAGCTTAAGGCTAGCGGGGGGGCAAGATACGCAGTATTTT	TRBD2	TRBV7-7	NA	TRBJ2-3
CATSRGGMNTEAFF	TGTGCCACCAGCAGAGGTGGGATGAACACTGAAGCTTTCTTT	NA	TRBV15	NA	TRBJ1-1
CASSLEGRGTGPNEQYF	TGTGCCAGCAGCTTAGAAGGAAGGGGGACAGGGCCCAACGAGCAGTACTTC	TRBD1	TRBV7-2	NA	TRBJ2-7
CASSSTSTNTIYF	TGTGCCAGCAGCTCAACTTCAACTAACACCATATATTTT	NA	TRBV5-8	NA	TRBJ1-3
CASSQEWRGFRVMNTEAFF	TGCGCCAGCAGCCAAGAATGGAGGGGATTTCGAGTAATGAACACTGAAGCTTTCTTT	NA	TRBV4-1	NA	TRBJ1-1
CASRPTRATNEKLFF	TGTGCCAGCAGACCTACCCGTGCAACTAATGAAAAACTGTTTTTT	NA	TRBV2	once	TRBJ1-4
CASSRPGQGYQPQHF	TGTGCCAGCAGCCGACCGGGACAGGGTTACCAGCCCCAGCATTTT	TRBD1	TRBV7-2	NA	TRBJ1-5